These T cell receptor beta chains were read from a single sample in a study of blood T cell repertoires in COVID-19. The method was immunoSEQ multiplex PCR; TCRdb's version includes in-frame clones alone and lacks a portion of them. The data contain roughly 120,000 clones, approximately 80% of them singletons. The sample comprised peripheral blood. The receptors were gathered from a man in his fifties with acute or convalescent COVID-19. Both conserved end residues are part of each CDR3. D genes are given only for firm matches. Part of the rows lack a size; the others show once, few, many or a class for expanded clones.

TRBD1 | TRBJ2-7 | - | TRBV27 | TGTGCCAGCAGTGCCAGCCGGGACAGGGCTTACGAGCAGTACTTC | CASSASRDRAYEQYF
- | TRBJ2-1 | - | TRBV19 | TGTGCCAGTAGTGCCTCCAGGGGATACTCCTACAATGAGCAGTTCTTC | CASSASRGYSYNEQFF
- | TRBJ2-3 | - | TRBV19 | TGTGCCAGTAGTATATCAGCTTGGGCCACAGATACGCAGTATTTT | CASSISAWATDTQYF
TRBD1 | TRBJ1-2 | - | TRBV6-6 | TGTGCCAGCAGTTACCCAAGGGACAGGGGACACTATGGCTACACCTTC | CASSYPRDRGHYGYTF
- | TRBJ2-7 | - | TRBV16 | TGTGCCAGCAGCATCGAACAGGTCGGCAACGAGCAGTACTTC | CASSIEQVGNEQYF
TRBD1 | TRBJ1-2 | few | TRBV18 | TGTGCCAGCTCACCGGAGGGGGCGAATCCTCTGGTGTATGGCTACACCTTC | CASSPEGANPLVYGYTF
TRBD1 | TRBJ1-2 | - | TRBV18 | TGTGCCAGCTCACCCCCCTGGGACAGGGACTATGGCTACACCTTC | CASSPPWDRDYGYTF
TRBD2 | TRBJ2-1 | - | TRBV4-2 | TGTGCCAGCAGCAGTAGCGGGCAGACGAGCTCCTACAATGAGCAGTTCTTC | CASSSSGQTSSYNEQFF
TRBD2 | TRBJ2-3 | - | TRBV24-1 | TGTGCCACCAGTGATTCACAGGGACTAGCGGGAGCATCAGATACGCAGTATTTT | CATSDSQGLAGASDTQYF
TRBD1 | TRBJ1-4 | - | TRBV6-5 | TGTGCCAGCAGTTATGGACAGGGGGGCAATGAAAAACTGTTTTTT | CASSYGQGGNEKLFF
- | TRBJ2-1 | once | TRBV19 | TGTGCCAGTAGTATAGATTTCGGGGAGGGGGTTCACAATGAGCAGTTCTTC | CASSIDFGEGVHNEQFF
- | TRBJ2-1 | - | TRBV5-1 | TGCGCCAGCAGCCGGCAAGGGGACTGGAACAATGAGCAGTTCTTC | CASSRQGDWNNEQFF
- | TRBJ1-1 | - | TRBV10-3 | TGTGCCATCAGTGAGCTAACGGGACTCCACACTGAAGCTTTCTTT | CAISELTGLHTEAFF
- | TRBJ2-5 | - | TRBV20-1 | TGCAGTGCCCCCCGGGGGGAGACCCAGTACTTC | CSAPRGETQYF
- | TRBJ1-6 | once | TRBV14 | TGTGCCAGCAGCCTTACGGTCGGAGGAAATTCACCCCTCCACTTT | CASSLTVGGNSPLHF
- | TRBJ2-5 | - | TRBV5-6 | TGTGCCAGCAGCTCCGGACAGTTGTACCAAGAGACCCAGTACTTC | CASSSGQLYQETQYF
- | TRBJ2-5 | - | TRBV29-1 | TGCAGCGTTTTAGACGGAGGGGAGACCCAGTACTTC | CSVLDGGETQYF
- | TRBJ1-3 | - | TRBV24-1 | TGTGCCACCAGTGACAAATCGGGGGGGAGGGACACCATATATTTT | CATSDKSGGRDTIYF
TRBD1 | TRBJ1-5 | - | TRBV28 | TGTGCCAGCAGCTGGGCCCTGAGGGGGCAGTTTCAGCCCCAGCATTTT | CASSWALRGQFQPQHF
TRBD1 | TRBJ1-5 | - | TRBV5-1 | TGCGCCAGCAGCCCCGGACAGGGATATCAGCCCCAGCATTTT | CASSPGQGYQPQHF
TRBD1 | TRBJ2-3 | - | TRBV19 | TGTGCCAGTATGACAGGGGGGGCAGATACGCAGTATTTT | CASMTGGADTQYF
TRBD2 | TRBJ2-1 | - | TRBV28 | TGTGCCAGCAGTCCGCGGACTAGCGGGAACTACAATGAGCAGTTCTTC | CASSPRTSGNYNEQFF
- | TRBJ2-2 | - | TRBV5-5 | TGTGCCAGCAGCTTGGAATGGACAGCGAACACCGGGGAGCTGTTTTTT | CASSLEWTANTGELFF
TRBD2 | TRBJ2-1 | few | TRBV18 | TGTGCCAGCTCACGTCCCGGGACTAGCGGGGGGGAACACAATGAGCAGTTCTTC | CASSRPGTSGGEHNEQFF
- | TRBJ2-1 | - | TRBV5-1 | TGCGCCAGCAGCCCGACAATACAGGGCTCCTACAATGAGCAGTTCTTC | CASSPTIQGSYNEQFF
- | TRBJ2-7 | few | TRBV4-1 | TGCGCCAGCAGCCAGAACAGGGATCACGAGCAGTACTTC | CASSQNRDHEQYF
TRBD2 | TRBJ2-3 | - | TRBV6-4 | TGTGCCAGCAGTGTGAAAGCGGGGGAGCAGGATACGCAGTATTTT | CASSVKAGEQDTQYF
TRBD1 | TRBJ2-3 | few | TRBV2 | TGTGCCAACCAGGACAGGGTAACAGATACGCAGTATTTT | CANQDRVTDTQYF
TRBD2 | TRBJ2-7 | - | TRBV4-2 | TGTGCCAGCAGCCGGGGTAGCGGGGAGACCTACGAGCAGTACTTC | CASSRGSGETYEQYF
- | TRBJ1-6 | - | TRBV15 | TGTGCCACCAGCAGAGATCCAGGGTCCTATAATTCACCCCTCCACTTT | CATSRDPGSYNSPLHF
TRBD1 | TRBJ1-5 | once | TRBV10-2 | TGCGCCAGCAGTGAGTCTTCAGGGACAGGCACTTACAATCAGCCCCAGCATTTT | CASSESSGTGTYNQPQHF
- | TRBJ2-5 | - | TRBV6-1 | TGTGCCAGCAGTGGAGGGGCGGGAAGGACACAAGAGACCCAGTACTTC | CASSGGAGRTQETQYF
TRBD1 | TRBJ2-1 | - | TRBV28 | TGTGCCAGCAGTAGCAGGGGGCCCCTCTCCTACAATGAGCAGTTCTTC | CASSSRGPLSYNEQFF
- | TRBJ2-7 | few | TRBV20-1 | TGCAGTGCTAGTCAGGGTTTGTCCTACGAGCAGTACTTC | CSASQGLSYEQYF
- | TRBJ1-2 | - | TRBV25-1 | TGTGCCAGCAGTGGTAAGAGTACTAACTATGGCTACACCTTC | CASSGKSTNYGYTF
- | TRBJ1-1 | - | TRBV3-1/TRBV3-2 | TGTGCCAGCAGCCAAGACACACAGGCTTATGAAGCTTTCTTT | CASSQDTQAYEAFF
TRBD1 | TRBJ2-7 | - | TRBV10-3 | TGTGCCATCAGTGAGTCGGGACAGGGAAGGAACGAGCAGTACTTC | CAISESGQGRNEQYF
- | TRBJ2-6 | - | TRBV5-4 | TGTGCCAGCAGCTTGGAGTCGGGGGTATCTGGGGCCAACGTCCTGACTTTC | CASSLESGVSGANVLTF
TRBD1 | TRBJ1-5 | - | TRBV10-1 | TGCGCCAGCAGTGAGGCTACAGGGGGCAATCAGCCCCAGCATTTT | CASSEATGGNQPQHF
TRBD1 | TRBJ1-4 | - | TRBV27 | TGTGCCAGCAGTGGGCGGGACAGGGGCGATGAAAAACTGTTTTTT | CASSGRDRGDEKLFF
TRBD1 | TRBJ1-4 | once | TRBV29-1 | TGCAGCGTTGAAAGGGACAGGGATGAAAAACTGTTTTTT | CSVERDRDEKLFF
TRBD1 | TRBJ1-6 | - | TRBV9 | TGTGCCAGCAGTCCGGGGACAGGATGGAATTCACCCCTCCACTTT | CASSPGTGWNSPLHF
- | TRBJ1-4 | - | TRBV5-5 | TGTGCCAGCAGCTTAACCTACAGCTTAGATGGTGAAAAACTGTTTTTT | CASSLTYSLDGEKLFF
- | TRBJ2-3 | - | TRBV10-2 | TGCGCCAGCAGTGAGCTTAGCGGAATCGGAGATACGCAGTATTTT | CASSELSGIGDTQYF
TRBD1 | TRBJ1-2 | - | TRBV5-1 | TGCGCCAGCAAGGCGACAGGGGATTATTATGGCTACACCTTC | CASKATGDYYGYTF
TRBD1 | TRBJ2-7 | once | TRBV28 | TGTGCCAGCAGTTCACCGGACAGGGGCTTTTACGAGCAGTACTTC | CASSSPDRGFYEQYF
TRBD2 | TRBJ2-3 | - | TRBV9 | TGTGCCAGCAGCTCCTCCGGGACTACCGTTGGTACGCAGTATTTT | CASSSSGTTVGTQYF
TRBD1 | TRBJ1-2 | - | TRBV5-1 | TGCGCCAGCAGCTTGGGCGACAGGGGTAGTGGCTACACCTTC | CASSLGDRGSGYTF
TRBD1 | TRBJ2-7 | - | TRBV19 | TGTGCCAGGAACACAGGGGGCGAAACCGCGAGCTCCTACGAGCAGTACTTC | CARNTGGETASSYEQYF
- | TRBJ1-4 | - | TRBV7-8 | TGTGCCAGCAGACCACCCGACTGGGCTAATGAAAAACTGTTTTTT | CASRPPDWANEKLFF
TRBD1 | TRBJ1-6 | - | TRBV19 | TGTGCCAGTAGTATACTTCTGACAGGGGGCGGTTCACCCCTCCACTTT | CASSILLTGGGSPLHF
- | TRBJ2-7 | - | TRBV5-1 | TGCGCCAGCAGCTTGGGGAGGCAGGACGACGAGCAGTACTTC | CASSLGRQDDEQYF
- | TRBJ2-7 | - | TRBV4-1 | TGCGCCAGCAGCCAAGGCGGGGCCGGAGGCGAGCAGTACTTC | CASSQGGAGGEQYF
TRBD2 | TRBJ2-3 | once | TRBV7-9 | TGTGCCAGCCACTCCCGGGGGGGTGTAGATACGCAGTATTTT | CASHSRGGVDTQYF